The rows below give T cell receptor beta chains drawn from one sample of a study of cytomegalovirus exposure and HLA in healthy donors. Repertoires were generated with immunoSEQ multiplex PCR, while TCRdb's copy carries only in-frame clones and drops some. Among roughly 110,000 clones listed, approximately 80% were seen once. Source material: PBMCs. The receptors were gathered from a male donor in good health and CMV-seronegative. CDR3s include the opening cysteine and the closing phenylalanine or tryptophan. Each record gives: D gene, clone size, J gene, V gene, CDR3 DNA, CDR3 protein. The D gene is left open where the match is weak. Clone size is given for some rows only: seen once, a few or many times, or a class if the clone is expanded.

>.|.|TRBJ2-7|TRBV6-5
TGTGCCAGCAGTTACGGGGCGGAGAACGAGCAGTACTTC
CASSYGAENEQYF
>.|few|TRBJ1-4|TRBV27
TGTGCCAGCAGTTTATATACAGGGCTTAATGAAAAACTGTTTTTT
CASSLYTGLNEKLFF
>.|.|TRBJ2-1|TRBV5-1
TGCGCCAGCAGCTTGGGGAGGGGCCAGGCGGGTGAGCAGTTCTTC
CASSLGRGQAGEQFF
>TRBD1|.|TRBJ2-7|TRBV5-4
TGTGCCAGCAGCCGGGACAGGGGCTACGAGCAGTACTTC
CASSRDRGYEQYF
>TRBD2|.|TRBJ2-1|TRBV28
TGTGCCAGCAGTTTATATTTACTGCGGGGAGGGTATAATGAGCAGTTCTTC
CASSLYLLRGGYNEQFF
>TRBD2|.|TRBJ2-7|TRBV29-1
TGCAGCGTTGAAGGGGGGGGAGGGATTTTCGAGCAGTACTTC
CSVEGGGGIFEQYF
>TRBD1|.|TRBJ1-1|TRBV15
TGTGCCACCAGCGGAGACAGGGGAACTGAAGCTTTCTTT
CATSGDRGTEAFF
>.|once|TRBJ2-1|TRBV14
TGTGCCAGCAGCCTCACGGGAAGTCACAATGAGCAGTTCTTC
CASSLTGSHNEQFF
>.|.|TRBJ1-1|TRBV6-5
TGTGCCAGCAGTTCCCTTAACGGGGACACTGAAGCTTTCTTT
CASSSLNGDTEAFF
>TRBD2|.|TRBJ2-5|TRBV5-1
TGCGCCAGCAGCTTGGGTTGGGTAGCGGGAGGTGGAGAGCAGTACTTC
CASSLGWVAGGGEQYF
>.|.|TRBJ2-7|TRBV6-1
TGTGCCAGCAGCGAAGCCCCAGGGGGGTACGAGCAGTACTTC
CASSEAPGGYEQYF
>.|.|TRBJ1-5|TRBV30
TGTGCCTGGAGGCCCAGGGCAGATCAGCCCCAGCATTTT
CAWRPRADQPQHF
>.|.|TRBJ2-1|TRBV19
TGTGCCAGTAGTATAGAGCGGGGTAGGAAAAACAATGAGCAGTTCTTC
CASSIERGRKNNEQFF
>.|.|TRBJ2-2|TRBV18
TGTGCCAGCTCACCCCAGGACACCGGGGAGCTGTTTTTT
CASSPQDTGELFF
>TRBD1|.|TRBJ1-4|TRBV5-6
TGTGCCAGCAGCACCAGCGGACAGGGGGCACATGAAATACTGTTTTTT
CASSTSGQGAHEILFF
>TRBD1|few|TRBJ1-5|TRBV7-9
TGTGCCAGCAGCTTAGATATTAGGGACAGGGCTGCCTCTAATCAGCCCCAGCATTTT
CASSLDIRDRAASNQPQHF
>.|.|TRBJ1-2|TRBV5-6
TGTGCCAGCAGCTTACAGGAGAACTATGGCTACACCTTC
CASSLQENYGYTF
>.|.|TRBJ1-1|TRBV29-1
TGCAGCGTTGAGCGGGGGTCAGAGGGCACTGAAGCTTTCTTT
CSVERGSEGTEAFF
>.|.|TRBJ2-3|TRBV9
TGTGCCAGCAGTGAGGAGGGGCAAAGCACAGATACGCAGTATTTT
CASSEEGQSTDTQYF
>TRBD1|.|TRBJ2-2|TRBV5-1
TGCGCCAGCAGCCCCGATGGGACAGCGCGGCGGACCGGGGAGCTGTTTTTT
CASSPDGTARRTGELFF
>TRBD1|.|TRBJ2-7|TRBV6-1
TGTGCCAGCAGTGATAGGGGGCCGCCCTACGAGCAGTACTTC
CASSDRGPPYEQYF
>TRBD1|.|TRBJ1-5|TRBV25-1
TGTGCCAGCAGTGAATATGACAGGGCGGACAATCAGCCCCAGCATTTT
CASSEYDRADNQPQHF
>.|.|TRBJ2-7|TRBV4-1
TGCGCCAGCAGCCTCGAACAGGGTTACGAGCAGTACTTC
CASSLEQGYEQYF
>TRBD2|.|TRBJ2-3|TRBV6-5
TGTGCCAGCAATAGCGGGGGAAGCACAGATACGCAGTATTTT
CASNSGGSTDTQYF
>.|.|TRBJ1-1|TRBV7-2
TGTGCCAGCAGCTTATCACAGCACGGAGCTTTCTTT
CASSLSQHGAFF
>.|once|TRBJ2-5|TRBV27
TGTGCCAGCAGTTGGAGCCCGGCGGGAGAGACCCAGTACTTC
CASSWSPAGETQYF
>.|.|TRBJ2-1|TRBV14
TGTGCCAGCAGCCCGAGGGGGAGTGGTGAGCAGTTCTTC
CASSPRGSGEQFF
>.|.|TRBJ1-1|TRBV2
TGTGCCAGCAATCTAATTTCTGAAGCTTTCTTT
CASNLISEAFF
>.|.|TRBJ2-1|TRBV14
TGTGCCAGCAGCCAACAGGGGATGGGGCTCCATGAGCAGTTCTTC
CASSQQGMGLHEQFF
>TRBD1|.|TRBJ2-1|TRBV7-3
TGTGCCAGCAGCCCCCAGACAGGGTTGAATGAGCAGTTCTTC
CASSPQTGLNEQFF
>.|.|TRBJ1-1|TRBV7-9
TGTGCCAGCAGCCTTAAGCCCGAAGCTTTCTTT
CASSLKPEAFF
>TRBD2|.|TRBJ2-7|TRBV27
TGTGCCAGCAGGCGGGGGGGACAGCAGAAATACGAGCAGTACTTC
CASRRGGQQKYEQYF
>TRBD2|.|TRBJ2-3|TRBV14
TGTGCCAGCAGCCAACCGGCCCTAGCGGGGGGGAGGGGAGATACGCAGTATTTT
CASSQPALAGGRGDTQYF
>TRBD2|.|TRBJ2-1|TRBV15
TGTGCCACCAGCAGAGATGTGGGAGGGCCGACCCATGAGCAGTTCTTC
CATSRDVGGPTHEQFF
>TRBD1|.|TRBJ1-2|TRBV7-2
TGTGCCAGCAGCCTCGACCTGGACAGGGGGCGTTATGGCTACACCTTC
CASSLDLDRGRYGYTF
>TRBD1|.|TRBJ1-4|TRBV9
TGTGCCAGCAGCGTCGGGACAGCAGATGAAAAACTGTTTTTT
CASSVGTADEKLFF
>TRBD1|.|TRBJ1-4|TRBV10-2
TGCGCCAGCAGTGAGACCACAGGGGTTGGAGGTGAAAAACTGTTTTTT
CASSETTGVGGEKLFF
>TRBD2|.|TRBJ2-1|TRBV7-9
TGTGCCAGCAGCCCCGCCCCCGGCGGGAGATACGGCGGTGAGCAGTTCTTC
CASSPAPGGRYGGEQFF
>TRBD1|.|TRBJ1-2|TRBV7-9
TGTGCCAGCAGCTCGGACAGGGTTGGCTACACCTTC
CASSSDRVGYTF
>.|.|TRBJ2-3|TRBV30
TGTGCCTGGAAATTTGGCCAGGGTAAACTGGGGGCTAGCACAGATACGCAGTATTTT
CAWKFGQGKLGASTDTQYF
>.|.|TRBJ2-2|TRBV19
TGTGCCAGTCGCCGGGATCGTAGGACCGGGGAGCTGTTTTTT
CASRRDRRTGELFF
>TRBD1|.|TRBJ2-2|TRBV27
TGTGCCAGCCGGGACAGGGGGCGCCGGGCCGGGGAGCTGTTTTTT
CASRDRGRRAGELFF
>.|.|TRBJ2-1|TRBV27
TGTGCCAGCAGTTTTGGAGCGATTAATGAGCAGTTCTTC
CASSFGAINEQFF
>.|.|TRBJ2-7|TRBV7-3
TGTGCCAGCAGCTTCGGGAACGGCGAGCAGTACTTC
CASSFGNGEQYF
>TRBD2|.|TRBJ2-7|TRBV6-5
TGTGCCAGCAGTATAGCGGGAGGTTCCTACGAGCAGTACTTC
CASSIAGGSYEQYF
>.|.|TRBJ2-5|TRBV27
TGTGCCAGCAAGCTACCGTACCAAGAGACCCAGTACTTC
CASKLPYQETQYF
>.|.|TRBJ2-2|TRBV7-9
TGTGCCAGCAGCTTGCAGAACCTGAACACCGGGGAGCTGTTTTTT
CASSLQNLNTGELFF
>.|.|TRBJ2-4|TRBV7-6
TGTGCCAGCAGCTTAGGGAAATTGGGGGGTATTAGGTCCGCCAAAAACATTCAGTACTTC
CASSLGKLGGIRSAKNIQYF
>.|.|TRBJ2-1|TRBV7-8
TGTGCCAGCAGCCCCGGACTCATAAAAAAGTTCTTC
CASSPGLIKKFF
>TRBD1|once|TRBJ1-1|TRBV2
TGTGCCAGCAGTGAGGGGACCGGGACAGGGGTTTTCACTGAAGCTTTCTTT
CASSEGTGTGVFTEAFF
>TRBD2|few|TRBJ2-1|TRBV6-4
TGTGCCAGCAGCCCTAGCGGAGGTTCCTACAATGAGCAGTTCTTC
CASSPSGGSYNEQFF
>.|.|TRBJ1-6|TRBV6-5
TGTGCCAGCAGAGCCGCGGGTCGGAATTCACCCCTCCACTTT
CASRAAGRNSPLHF
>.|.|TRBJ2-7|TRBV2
TGTGCCAGCAGTGGACTCCCCGTGAGATCTTCCGAGCAGTACTTC
CASSGLPVRSSEQYF
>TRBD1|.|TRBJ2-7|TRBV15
TGTGCCACCAGCACTAGGACAGGGAATATTGCCGAGCAGTACTTC
CATSTRTGNIAEQYF
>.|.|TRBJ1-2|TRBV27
TGTGCCAGCACACCACTGGGGGGTAACTATGGCTACACCTTC
CASTPLGGNYGYTF